This entry lists 10 T cell receptor beta chains sequenced from one sample in a study of blood T cells in healthy people across ages. The second PCR ran roughly 7 to 11 cycles with a sample-barcoded 5' primer and J-beta primers. TCRdb used MiXCR to reprocess the 5' RACE reads, holding one entry per CDR3 protein. The sample holds about 380,000 distinct CDR3 sequences; over 45% are singletons and the top ten take around 53%. Material: blood. All receptors derive from a man between 60 and 70 years old in good health.

The gene calls are TRBV20-1 and TRBJ2-4, with D possibly being TRBD1 or TRBD2 (5 bases each). Near its end, the DNA agrees better with TRBJ2-5, so the J call may be wrong. Per germline, CDR1 DFQATT and CDR2 SNEGSKA (reference sequence). The CDR3 sequence is 14 residues long. CDR3 sequence (DNA): TGCAGTGCTAGGGGGGTGGCAGGGATGGAGACCCAGTACTTC. Its protein product is CSARGVAGMETQYF.

The genes are TRBV7-9 and TRBJ2-5, with D possibly being TRBD2 (5 bases). Trimming removed 7 bases at V and 9 bases at J, with 18 bases between. CDR3 length: 13 residues. Germline CDR1 reads SEHNR; CDR2 reads FQNEAQ (reference sequence). The CDR3 is CASTSARWGAQYF. The CDR3 nucleotides are TGTGCCAGCACCTCCGCTAGGTGGGGAGCCCAGTACTTC.

The chain uses TRBV29-1 and TRBJ2-1; unclear D gene. V lost 2 bases to trimming and J lost 1 base, with 6 bases between them. The germline CDR1 and CDR2 sequences are SQVTM and ANQGSEA. The CDR3 runs 13 residues. The CDR3 reads CSVERFSYNEQFF. In DNA, the CDR3 is TGCAGCGTTGAACGGTTTTCCTACAATGAGCAGTTCTTC.

The chain couples TRBV19 to TRBJ1-2; 9 bases map to TRBD1. This CDR3 comprises 15 residues. The V gene end was trimmed by 5 bases and the J gene end by 10 bases; junction bases not matched to a gene: 14. Per germline, CDR1 LNHDA and CDR2 SQIVND (reference sequence). In DNA, the CDR3 is TGTGCCAGTAGTGCCCTCCCCGGGACAGGGATAGCCTACACCTTC. It translates to CASSALPGTGIAYTF. Full variable domain (outside the CDR3, taken from reference TRBV19 and TRBJ1-2): DGGITQSPKYLFRKEGQNVTLSCEQNLNHDAMYWYRQDPGQGLRLIYYSQIVNDFQKGDIAEGYSVSREKKESFPLTVTSAQKNPTAFYLCASSALPGTGIAYTFGSGTRLTVV.

This chain joins TRBV20-1 and TRBJ2-1, with a possible D match to TRBD2 (6 bases). The CDR3 covers 14 residues. Germline CDR1 is DFQATT and CDR2 is SNEGSKA (reference sequence). V shed 3 bases and J shed 4 bases, with 13 bases lying between them. The CDR3 region has the DNA TGCAGTGCTAGCCGGGAGAGCCAGTACAATGAGCAGTTCTTC. It is translated as CSASRESQYNEQFF.

Only a few counts were recorded for this clonotype. The gene calls are TRBV27 and TRBJ2-3, with 7 bases identical to TRBD2. CDR1 is MNHEY, CDR2 SMNVEV, per germline (reference sequence). This CDR3 has 15 residues. V shed 7 bases and J 0 bases; nucleotides not matched to a gene: 7. This CDR3 is CASKITSASTDTQYF. CDR3 DNA sequence: TGTGCCAGCAAAATAACTAGCGCAAGCACAGATACGCAGTATTTT.

Only a few counts were recorded for this clonotype. This chain uses TRBV4-3 with TRBJ2-6, with D unresolved. CDR1 is LGHNA and CDR2 is YSLEER in the germline V gene. This CDR3 has 15 residues. V gave up 2 bases and J gave up 0 bases, with 5 bases separating them. CDR3 residues: CASSQRTSGANVLTF. The CDR3 bases are TGCGCCAGCAGCCAAAGAACCTCTGGGGCCAACGTCCTGACTTTC.

This clonotype was counted a few times. This rearrangement joins TRBV13 to TRBJ2-5; the match to TRBD2 covers 7 bases. The CDR3 loop spans 17 amino acids. V lost 5 bases to trimming and J lost 0 bases; unmatched junction nucleotides: 12. Germline assignment: CDR1 PRHDT and CDR2 FYEKMQ (reference sequence). The CDR3 nucleotides read TGTGCCAGCAGCCCACCTCCCCGCGGGAGATACCAAGAGACCCAGTACTTC. Translating it yields CASSPPPRGRYQETQYF.

V usage is TRBV2 and J usage is TRBJ1-2, with TRBD1 as a possible D gene (6 bases). Deletions cut 2 bases from V and 8 bases from J, with 18 bases between. There are 15 residues in the CDR3. Germline V gene lookup returns CDR1 SNHLY and CDR2 FYNNEI. Written as DNA, the CDR3 is TGTGCCAGCAGTGAAAGGGACACCCTGGGCGGAGGCTACACCTTC. It specifies CASSERDTLGGGYTF. Filled out from reference TRBV2 and TRBJ1-2, the complete variable domain reads EPEVTQTPSHQVTQMGQEVILRCVPISNHLYFYWYRQILGQKVEFLVSFYNNEISEKSEIFDDQFSVERPDGSNFTLKIRSTKLEDSAMYFCASSERDTLGGGYTFGSGTRLTVV.

The chain has TRBV7-2 and TRBJ2-7; D is undetermined. The J call is uncertain, as TRBJ2-5 better fits the DNA end. The CDR3 is made up of 13 amino acids. Germline CDR1 is SGHTA and CDR2 is FQGNSA. The CDR3 spells CASSPRVRETQYF. The CDR3 DNA sequence: TGTGCCAGCAGCCCCAGAGTTCGGGAGACCCAGTACTTC.